This is a list of T cell receptor beta chains from one sample in a study of shared clonotypes between healthy human individuals. Repertoires were generated with immunoSEQ multiplex PCR, while TCRdb's copy carries only in-frame clones and drops some. The sample holds 2,100,000 or so clones; approximately 94% are singletons and the top ten take more than 0.1%. The sequenced sample was naive CD4+ T cells sorted from blood. All receptors derive from a man between 18 and 29 years old in good health. Each CDR3 is given with its conserved first and last residue. The D gene is left open where the match is weak. The size entry is marked missing in some rows and otherwise reads once, few, many or a size class.

clone_size j_call v_call d_call cdr3_aa cdr3_nt
- TRBJ1-2 TRBV28 TRBD1 CASSSGTGGFGYTF TGTGCCAGCAGTTCCGGGACAGGGGGTTTTGGCTACACCTTC
- TRBJ2-5 TRBV10-1 - CASSESGTPQETQYF TGCGCCAGCAGTGAGTCAGGGACACCTCAAGAGACCCAGTACTTC
- TRBJ1-1 TRBV9 - CASSVRPGTEAFF TGTGCCAGCAGCGTGCGGCCAGGCACTGAAGCTTTCTTT
- TRBJ2-7 TRBV27 - CASSLVSSYEQYF TGTGCCAGCAGTTTAGTGAGCTCCTACGAGCAGTACTTC
- TRBJ1-1 TRBV6-6 - CASSYSQGAFF TGTGCCAGCAGTTACTCTCAAGGGGCTTTCTTT
- TRBJ2-7 TRBV18 TRBD1 CASSPRQGALTSYEQYF TGTGCCAGCTCACCAAGACAGGGTGCCCTTACCTCCTACGAGCAGTACTTC
- TRBJ1-4 TRBV7-9 TRBD1 CASSPGQGASEKLFF TGTGCCAGCAGCCCAGGACAGGGGGCGAGTGAAAAACTGTTTTTT
- TRBJ2-1 TRBV5-1 - CASSFQGTGNADEQFF TGCGCCAGCAGCTTCCAGGGAACTGGGAATGCCGATGAGCAGTTCTTC
- TRBJ1-5 TRBV6-5 - CASSRGGYGNQPQHF TGTGCCAGCAGTAGGGGGGGGTACGGCAATCAGCCCCAGCATTTT
- TRBJ2-7 TRBV6-5 - CASSYSFRGPYEQYF TGTGCCAGCAGTTACTCGTTCAGGGGCCCCTACGAGCAGTACTTC
- TRBJ2-7 TRBV30 TRBD1 CAWNQGQGVYKQYF TGTGCCTGGAACCAAGGACAGGGTGTCTACAAGCAGTACTTC
- TRBJ2-7 TRBV7-6 TRBD2 CASSSTGTSGRYEQYF TGTGCCAGCAGCTCTACCGGGACTAGCGGGAGATACGAGCAGTACTTC
- TRBJ2-7 TRBV10-3 - CAISERGGTYEQYF TGTGCCATCAGTGAGAGGGGGGGAACCTACGAGCAGTACTTC
- TRBJ1-2 TRBV2 - CASNRDGQFSYGYTF TGTGCCAGCAATAGGGACGGACAATTCTCCTATGGCTACACCTTC
once TRBJ2-7 TRBV4-1 - CASSQDNGFSYEQYF TGCGCCAGCAGCCAAGACAACGGGTTCTCCTACGAGCAGTACTTC
- TRBJ2-3 TRBV7-9 - CASGSDTQYF TGTGCCAGCGGATCAGATACGCAGTATTTT
- TRBJ1-5 TRBV6-1 - CASSEVSGYQPQHF TGTGCCAGCAGTGAAGTTTCCGGGTACCAGCCCCAGCATTTT
- TRBJ2-5 TRBV7-9 - CASSPGSRETQYF TGTGCCAGCAGCCCCGGGTCCAGGGAGACCCAGTACTTC
once TRBJ2-7 TRBV6-4 - CASSDPRGGKEQYF TGTGCCAGCAGTGACCCGAGGGGGGGGAAGGAGCAGTACTTC
- TRBJ1-5 TRBV11-2 - CASSSGPNQPQHF TGTGCCAGCAGCTCAGGACCAAATCAGCCCCAGCATTTT
- TRBJ2-1 TRBV9 - CASSTLDVEQFF TGTGCCAGCAGCACCTTGGACGTCGAGCAGTTCTTC
- TRBJ2-5 TRBV7-8 - CASSFSGEVVTQYF TGTGCCAGCAGCTTTTCCGGGGAGGTTGTGACCCAGTACTTC
- TRBJ1-3 TRBV18 - CASSPFQVGNTIYF TGTGCCAGCTCACCATTCCAGGTTGGAAACACCATATATTTT
- TRBJ2-1 TRBV5-1 TRBD2 CASSLQTAGGPYNEQFF TGCGCCAGCAGCTTGCAGACGGCGGGAGGGCCCTACAATGAGCAGTTCTTC
- TRBJ2-2 TRBV5-1 - CASSLETPNTGELFF TGCGCCAGCAGCTTGGAGACCCCCAACACCGGGGAGCTGTTTTTT
- TRBJ1-4 TRBV6-1 - CASRVLGGAEKLFF TGTGCCAGCAGGGTCTTGGGGGGCGCGGAAAAACTGTTTTTT
few TRBJ1-6 TRBV7-9 - CASSSGSSYNSPLHF TGTGCCAGCAGCTCGGGGAGCTCCTATAATTCACCCCTCCACTTT
few TRBJ1-1 TRBV5-6 - CASSLGQIMNTEAFF TGTGCCAGCAGCTTGGGACAGATCATGAACACTGAAGCTTTCTTT
- TRBJ2-5 TRBV10-3 - CATSGTGSNQETQYF TGTGCCACCTCGGGAACGGGGTCTAACCAAGAGACCCAGTACTTC
- TRBJ2-2 TRBV10-1 TRBD1 CASSWDRGPGELFF TGCGCCAGCAGTTGGGACAGGGGGCCCGGGGAGCTGTTTTTT
- TRBJ2-5 TRBV5-1 TRBD2 CASSPRPLAGGNRETQYF TGCGCCAGCAGTCCGCGCCCTTTAGCGGGAGGGAATCGAGAGACCCAGTACTTC
once TRBJ1-4 TRBV7-9 TRBD1 CASSLALGTGARKLFF TGTGCCAGCAGCTTAGCGCTGGGGACAGGGGCCCGAAAACTGTTTTTT
- TRBJ2-2 TRBV5-1 TRBD2 CASSFWTSRNTGELFF TGCGCCAGCAGCTTCTGGACTAGCAGGAACACCGGGGAGCTGTTTTTT
- TRBJ2-7 TRBV10-3 TRBD2 CATAFIPLGTSSYEQYF TGTGCCACCGCGTTTATCCCTCTTGGGACTAGTAGCTACGAGCAGTACTTC
- TRBJ2-1 TRBV2 TRBD1 CASKGQGGEQFF TGTGCCAGCAAGGGACAGGGAGGTGAGCAGTTCTTC
- TRBJ1-4 TRBV11-2 - CASSLIGSATNEKLFF TGTGCCAGCAGCTTAATTGGCTCTGCAACTAATGAAAAACTGTTTTTT
- TRBJ1-1 TRBV2 - CAKSNGVNTEAFF TGTGCCAAATCGAACGGGGTGAACACTGAAGCTTTCTTT
- TRBJ2-2 TRBV5-4 - CASSPSAATGELFF TGTGCCAGCAGCCCAAGCGCGGCGACCGGGGAGCTGTTTTTT
- TRBJ1-1 TRBV6-1 - CAINRPAFF TGTGCCATCAACAGGCCAGCTTTCTTT
once TRBJ2-1 TRBV5-1 TRBD1 CASSLSGQGANEQFF TGCGCCAGCAGCTTGTCAGGACAGGGGGCAAATGAGCAGTTCTTC
- TRBJ2-5 TRBV29-1 - CSVEKALETQYF TGCAGCGTTGAAAAGGCGTTGGAGACCCAGTACTTC
- TRBJ1-2 TRBV9 - CASRAGPTQGHGYTF TGTGCCAGCAGGGCGGGCCCTACCCAGGGACATGGCTACACCTTC
- TRBJ1-5 TRBV10-1 TRBD1 CASRDRGLHQPQHF TGCGCCAGCCGGGACAGGGGGCTGCATCAGCCCCAGCATTTT
- TRBJ2-5 TRBV5-1 - CASSHFGVGYQETQYF TGCGCCAGCAGCCACTTTGGCGTGGGGTACCAAGAGACCCAGTACTTC
- TRBJ2-7 TRBV9 TRBD1 CASSAGTAVEQYF TGTGCCAGCAGCGCGGGGACAGCCGTCGAGCAGTACTTC
- TRBJ2-5 TRBV30 - CAWNRGLAETQYF TGTGCCTGGAACCGCGGACTCGCAGAGACCCAGTACTTC
once TRBJ2-7 TRBV7-2 - CASSLGSVGRQYF TGTGCCAGCAGCTTAGGGTCGGTGGGTCGGCAGTACTTC
- TRBJ2-1 TRBV9 TRBD2 CASSDGLAGYNEQFF TGTGCCAGCAGCGATGGACTAGCGGGGTACAATGAGCAGTTCTTC
- TRBJ2-7 TRBV27 TRBD1 CASSLSGTGISYEQYF TGTGCCAGCAGTTTATCTGGGACAGGGATTTCCTACGAGCAGTACTTC
- TRBJ1-1 TRBV6-5 - CASSYAGKGGTEAFF TGTGCCAGCAGTTACGCCGGAAAGGGGGGAACTGAAGCTTTCTTT
few TRBJ2-7 TRBV5-1 TRBD1 CASSLLTGTYEQYF TGCGCCAGCAGCTTGTTGACAGGGACCTACGAGCAGTACTTC
few TRBJ2-7 TRBV14 TRBD1 CASSQEPAQGVSSYEQYF TGTGCCAGCAGCCAAGAACCTGCACAGGGGGTGAGCTCCTACGAGCAGTACTTC
- TRBJ2-3 TRBV29-1 TRBD2 CSYRGLALPDTQYF TGCAGCTATCGAGGACTAGCTTTGCCAGATACGCAGTATTTT
- TRBJ2-7 TRBV9 - CASSVDYGSSYEQYF TGTGCCAGCAGCGTAGACTACGGGAGCTCCTACGAGCAGTACTTC
- TRBJ1-1 TRBV10-2 TRBD1 CASSRQGNTEAFF TGCGCCAGCAGTCGACAGGGGAACACTGAAGCTTTCTTT
- TRBJ2-3 TRBV5-1 - CASSLGGSSTDTQYF TGCGCCAGCAGCTTGGGCGGTTCTAGCACAGATACGCAGTATTTT
once TRBJ1-6 TRBV30 TRBD1 CASGQFTSYNSPLHF TGTGCCTCGGGACAGTTTACGTCCTATAATTCACCCCTCCACTTT